This T cell receptor beta chain was retrieved from a study of memory CD4+ T cells and cytomegalovirus serostatus. Measured with immunoSEQ multiplex PCR; TCRdb has only the in-frame clones, and not every one. This table holds tens of thousands of clones, roughly 82% found once. Single viable CD3+CD4+CD8-CD45RO+ cells were sorted as the memory CD4+ T cells. CDR1 is MDHEN and CDR2 is SYDVKM in the germline V gene. The CDR3 has 14 residues. V lost 1 base and J 0 bases, leaving 4 bases between the germline ends. This TCR derives from an adult in good health and CMV-seronegative. The V call is TRBV28, the J call TRBJ1-5; unclear D gene. The specimen was memory CD4+ T cells from blood. The CDR3 reads CASSLYASNQPQHF. The CDR3 DNA sequence: TGTGCCAGCAGTTTATACGCTAGCAATCAGCCCCAGCATTTT.